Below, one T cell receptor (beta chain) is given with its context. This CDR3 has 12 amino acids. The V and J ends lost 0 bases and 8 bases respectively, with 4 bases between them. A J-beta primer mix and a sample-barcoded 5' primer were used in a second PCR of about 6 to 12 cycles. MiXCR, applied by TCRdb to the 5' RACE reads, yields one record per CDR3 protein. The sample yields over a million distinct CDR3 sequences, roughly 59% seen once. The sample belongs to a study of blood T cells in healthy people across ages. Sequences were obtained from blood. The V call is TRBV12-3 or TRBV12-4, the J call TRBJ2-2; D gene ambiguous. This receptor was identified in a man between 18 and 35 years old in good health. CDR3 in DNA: TGTGCCAGCAGTTTAGCGATGGGGGAGCTGTTTTTT. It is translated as CASSLAMGELFF.